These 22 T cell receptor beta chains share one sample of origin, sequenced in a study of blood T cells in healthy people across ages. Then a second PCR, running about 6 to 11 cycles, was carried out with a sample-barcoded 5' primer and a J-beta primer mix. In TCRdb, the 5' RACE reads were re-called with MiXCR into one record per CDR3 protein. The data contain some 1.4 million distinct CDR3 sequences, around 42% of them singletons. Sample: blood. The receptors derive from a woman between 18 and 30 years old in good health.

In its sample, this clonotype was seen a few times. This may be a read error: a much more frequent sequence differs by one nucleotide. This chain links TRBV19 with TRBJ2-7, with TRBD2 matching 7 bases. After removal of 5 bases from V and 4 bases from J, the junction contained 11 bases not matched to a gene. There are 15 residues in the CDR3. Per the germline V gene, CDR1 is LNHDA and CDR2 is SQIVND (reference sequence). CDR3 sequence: CASSPASGDYYEQYF. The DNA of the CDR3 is TGTGCCAGTAGTCCGGCGAGCGGGGATTATTACGAGCAGTACTTC.

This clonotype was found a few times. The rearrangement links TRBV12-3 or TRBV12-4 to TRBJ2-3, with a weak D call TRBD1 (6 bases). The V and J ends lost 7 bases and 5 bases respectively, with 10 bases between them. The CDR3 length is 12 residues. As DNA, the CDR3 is TGTGCCAGCACTAAAGGGGGAGATACGCAGTATTTT. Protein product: CASTKGGDTQYF.

In DNA form, the CDR3 reads TGTGCCAGCAGTTATTGGCTAGCGGGATCTCTGGATGAGCAGTTCTTC. It codes for CASSYWLAGSLDEQFF. The V and J genes are TRBV6-2 or TRBV6-3 and TRBJ2-1; the match to TRBD2 covers 9 bases. This CDR3 is 16 amino acids long. Germline V gene lookup returns CDR1 MNHEY and CDR2 SVGEGT. J lost 8 bases, V lost 3 bases, and 11 bases had no gene match.

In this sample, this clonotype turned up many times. As DNA, the CDR3 is TGTGCCAGCAGCCCAGGAGGGGGGGCAGGTGAAGCTTTCTTT. Protein product: CASSPGGGAGEAFF. This chain uses TRBV3-1 with TRBJ1-1; maybe TRBD1 (6 bases). Germline V gives CDR1 LGHDT, CDR2 YNNKEL (reference sequence). This CDR3 has 14 residues. Trimming took 4 bases from V and 7 from J, leaving 16 bases between them.

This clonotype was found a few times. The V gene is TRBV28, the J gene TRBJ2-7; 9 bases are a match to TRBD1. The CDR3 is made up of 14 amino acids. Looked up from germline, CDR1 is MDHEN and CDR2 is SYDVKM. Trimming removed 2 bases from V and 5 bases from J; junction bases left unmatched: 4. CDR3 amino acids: CASSLGQGLDEQYF. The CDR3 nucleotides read TGTGCCAGCAGTTTAGGACAGGGGCTCGACGAGCAGTACTTC.

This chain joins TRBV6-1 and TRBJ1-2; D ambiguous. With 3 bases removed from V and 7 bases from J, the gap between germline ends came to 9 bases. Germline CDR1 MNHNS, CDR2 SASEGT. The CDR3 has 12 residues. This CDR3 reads CASSDTRFGYTF. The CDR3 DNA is TGTGCCAGCAGTGATACTCGGTTTGGCTACACCTTC.

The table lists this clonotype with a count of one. The CDR3 loop is CASRQGVDGELFF. The CDR3, as DNA: TGTGCCAGCCGGCAGGGGGTGGACGGGGAGCTGTTTTTT. The chain couples TRBV11-2 to TRBJ2-2; 7 bases agree with TRBD1. Germline V CDR1 and CDR2: SGHAT, FQNNGV. V gave up 8 bases and J gave up 7 bases; unmatched junction bases: 7. This CDR3 is built from 13 residues. Combining the CDR3 with reference TRBV11-2 and TRBJ2-2 gives the whole variable domain EAGVAQSPRYKIIEKRQSVAFWCNPISGHATLYWYQQILGQGPKLLIQFQNNGVVDDSQLPKDRFSAERLKGVDSTLKIQPAKLEDSAVYLCASRQGVDGELFFGEGSRLTVL.

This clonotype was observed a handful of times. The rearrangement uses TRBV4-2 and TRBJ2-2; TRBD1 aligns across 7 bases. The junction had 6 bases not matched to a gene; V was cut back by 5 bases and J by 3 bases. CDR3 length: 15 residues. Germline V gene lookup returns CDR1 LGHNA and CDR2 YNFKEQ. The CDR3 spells CASSATGLDTGELFF. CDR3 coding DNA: TGTGCCAGCAGCGCGACAGGGTTGGACACCGGGGAGCTGTTTTTT.

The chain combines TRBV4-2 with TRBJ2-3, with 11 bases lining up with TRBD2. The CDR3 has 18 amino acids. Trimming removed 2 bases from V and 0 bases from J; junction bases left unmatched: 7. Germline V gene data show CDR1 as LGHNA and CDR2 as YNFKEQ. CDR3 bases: TGTGCCAGCAGCCAACTGATGACTAGCGGGACTAGCACAGATACGCAGTATTTT. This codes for CASSQLMTSGTSTDTQYF.

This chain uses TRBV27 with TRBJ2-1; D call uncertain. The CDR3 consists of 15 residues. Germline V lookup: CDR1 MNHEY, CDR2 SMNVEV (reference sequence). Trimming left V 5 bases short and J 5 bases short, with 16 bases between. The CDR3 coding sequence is TGTGCCAGCAGTGCCAGTCCGCGTGGGAACAATGAGCAGTTCTTC. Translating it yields CASSASPRGNNEQFF.

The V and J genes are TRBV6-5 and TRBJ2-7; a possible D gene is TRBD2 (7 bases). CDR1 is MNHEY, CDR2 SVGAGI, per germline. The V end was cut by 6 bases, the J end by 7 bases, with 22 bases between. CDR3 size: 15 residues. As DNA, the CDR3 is TGTGCCAGCAGGAAGGGGGGGGTAGGCTACAATGAGCAGTACTTC. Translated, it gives CASRKGGVGYNEQYF.

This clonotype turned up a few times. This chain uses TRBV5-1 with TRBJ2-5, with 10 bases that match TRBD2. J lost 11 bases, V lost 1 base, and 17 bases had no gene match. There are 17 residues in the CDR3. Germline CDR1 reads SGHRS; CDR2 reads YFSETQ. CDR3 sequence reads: CASSLTSGTLLYNEQYF. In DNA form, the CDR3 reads TGCGCCAGCAGCTTGACTAGCGGGACCCTCCTTTACAATGAGCAGTACTTC. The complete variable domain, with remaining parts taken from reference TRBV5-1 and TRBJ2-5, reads KAGVTQTPRYLIKTRGQQVTLSCSPISGHRSVSWYQQTPGQGLQFLFEYFSETQRNKGNFPGRFSGRQFSNSRSEMNVSTLELGDSALYLCASSLTSGTLLYNEQYFGPGTRLLVL.

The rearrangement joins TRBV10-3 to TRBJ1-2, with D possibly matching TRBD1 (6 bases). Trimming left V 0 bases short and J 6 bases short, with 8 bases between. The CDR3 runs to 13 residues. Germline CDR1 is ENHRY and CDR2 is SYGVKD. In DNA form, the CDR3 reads TGTGCCATCAGTGAGTCGACAGGAAATGGCTACACCTTC. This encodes CAISESTGNGYTF.

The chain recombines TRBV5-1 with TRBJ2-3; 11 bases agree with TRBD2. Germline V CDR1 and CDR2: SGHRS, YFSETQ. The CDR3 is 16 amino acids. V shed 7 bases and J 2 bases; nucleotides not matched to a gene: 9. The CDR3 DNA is TGCGCCAGCTACGATGGACTAGCGGGCCTCACAGATACGCAGTATTTT. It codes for CASYDGLAGLTDTQYF.

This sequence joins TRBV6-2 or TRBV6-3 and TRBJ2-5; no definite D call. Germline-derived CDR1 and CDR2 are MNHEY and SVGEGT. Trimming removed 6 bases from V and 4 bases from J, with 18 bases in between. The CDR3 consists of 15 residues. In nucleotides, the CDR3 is TGTGCCAGCAGCGCCCGACGAGATGTACTAGAGACCCAGTACTTC. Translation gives CASSARRDVLETQYF.

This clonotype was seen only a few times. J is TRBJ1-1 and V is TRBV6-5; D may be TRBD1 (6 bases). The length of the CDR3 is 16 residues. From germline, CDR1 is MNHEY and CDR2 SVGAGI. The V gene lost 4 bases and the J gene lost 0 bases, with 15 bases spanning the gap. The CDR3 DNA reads TGTGCCAGCAGTTGGGGAGGTGGGGGGCTGAACACTGAAGCTTTCTTT. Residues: CASSWGGGGLNTEAFF.

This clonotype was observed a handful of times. The CDR3 here is CASWGNRDSTYNEQFF. The DNA for the CDR3 is TGTGCCAGCTGGGGAAACCGGGACTCTACCTACAATGAGCAGTTCTTC. The rearrangement uses TRBV2 and TRBJ2-1, with D possibly TRBD2 on 6 matching bases. Per the germline V gene, CDR1 is SNHLY and CDR2 is FYNNEI. V lost 8 bases and J lost 2, with 19 bases in between. The CDR3 contains 16 residues.

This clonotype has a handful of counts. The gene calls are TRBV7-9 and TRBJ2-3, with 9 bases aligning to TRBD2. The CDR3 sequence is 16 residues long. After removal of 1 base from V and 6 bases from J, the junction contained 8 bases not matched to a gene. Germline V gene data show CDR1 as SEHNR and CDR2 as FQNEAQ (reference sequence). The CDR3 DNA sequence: TGTGCCAGCAGCTTAGTGGCGGGGGGGCCTATGGATACGCAGTATTTT. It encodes CASSLVAGGPMDTQYF.

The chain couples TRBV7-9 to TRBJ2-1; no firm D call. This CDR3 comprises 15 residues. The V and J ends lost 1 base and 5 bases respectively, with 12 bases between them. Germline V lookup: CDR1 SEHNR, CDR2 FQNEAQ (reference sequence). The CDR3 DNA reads TGTGCCAGCAGCTTAGGTCACTCCCTCGACAATGAGCAGTTCTTC. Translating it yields CASSLGHSLDNEQFF.

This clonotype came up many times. CDR3 nucleotide sequence: TGCAGTGCTAGAGATTTTGGGACTAGCGGAACAGATACGCAGTATTTT. It yields the protein CSARDFGTSGTDTQYF. The chain carries TRBV20-1 and TRBJ2-3; 11 bases line up with TRBD2. From germline, CDR1 is DFQATT and CDR2 SNEGSKA (reference sequence). This CDR3 region has 16 residues. The junction had 5 bases not matched to a gene; V was cut back by 0 bases and J by 3 bases.

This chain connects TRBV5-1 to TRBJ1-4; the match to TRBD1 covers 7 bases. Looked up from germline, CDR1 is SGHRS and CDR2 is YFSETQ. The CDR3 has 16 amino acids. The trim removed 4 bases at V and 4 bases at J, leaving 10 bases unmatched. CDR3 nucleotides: TGCGCCAGCAGCATACGCCCCCGGGACAGTAATGAAAAACTGTTTTTT. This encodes CASSIRPRDSNEKLFF.

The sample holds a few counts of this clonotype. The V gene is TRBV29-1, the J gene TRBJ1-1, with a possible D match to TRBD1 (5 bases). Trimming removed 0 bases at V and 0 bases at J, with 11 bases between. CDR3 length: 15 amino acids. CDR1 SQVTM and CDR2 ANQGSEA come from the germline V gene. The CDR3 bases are TGCAGCGTTGAAGATAATAGGGGCCTGAACACTGAAGCTTTCTTT. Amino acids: CSVEDNRGLNTEAFF.